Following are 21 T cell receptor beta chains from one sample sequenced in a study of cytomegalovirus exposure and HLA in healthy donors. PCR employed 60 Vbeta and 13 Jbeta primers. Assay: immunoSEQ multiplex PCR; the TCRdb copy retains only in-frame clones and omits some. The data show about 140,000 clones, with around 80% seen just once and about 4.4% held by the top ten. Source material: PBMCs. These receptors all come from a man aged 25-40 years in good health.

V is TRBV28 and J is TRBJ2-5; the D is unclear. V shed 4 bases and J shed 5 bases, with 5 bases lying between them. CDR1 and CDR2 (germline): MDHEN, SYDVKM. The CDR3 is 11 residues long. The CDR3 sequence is CASSSRETQYF. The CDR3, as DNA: TGTGCCAGCAGTTCCAGGGAGACCCAGTACTTC.

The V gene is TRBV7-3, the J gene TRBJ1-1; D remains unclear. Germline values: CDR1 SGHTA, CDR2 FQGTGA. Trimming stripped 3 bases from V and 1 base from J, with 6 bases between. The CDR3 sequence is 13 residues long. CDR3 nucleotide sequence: TGTGCCAGCAGCTTTGGGAGGAACACTGAAGCTTTCTTT. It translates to CASSFGRNTEAFF.

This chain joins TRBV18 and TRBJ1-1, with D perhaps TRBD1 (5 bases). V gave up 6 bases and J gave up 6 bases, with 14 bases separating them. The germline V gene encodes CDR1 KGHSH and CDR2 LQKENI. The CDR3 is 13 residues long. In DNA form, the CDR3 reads TGTGCCAGCTCGCCAACTTTGGGGCCTGAAGCTTTCTTT. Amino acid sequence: CASSPTLGPEAFF.

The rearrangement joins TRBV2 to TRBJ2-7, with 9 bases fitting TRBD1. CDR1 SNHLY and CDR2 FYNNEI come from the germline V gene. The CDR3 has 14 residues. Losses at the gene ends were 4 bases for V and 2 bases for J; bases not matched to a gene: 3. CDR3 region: CASSADRGTYEQYF. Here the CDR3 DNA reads TGTGCCAGCAGTGCGGACAGGGGAACCTACGAGCAGTACTTC.

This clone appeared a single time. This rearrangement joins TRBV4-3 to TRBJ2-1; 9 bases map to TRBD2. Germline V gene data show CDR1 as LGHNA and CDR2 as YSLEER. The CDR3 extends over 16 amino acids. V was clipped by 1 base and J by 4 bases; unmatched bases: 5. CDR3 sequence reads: CASSQGASGTYNEQFF. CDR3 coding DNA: TGCGCCAGCAGCCAAGGGGCTAGCGGGACTTACAATGAGCAGTTCTTC.

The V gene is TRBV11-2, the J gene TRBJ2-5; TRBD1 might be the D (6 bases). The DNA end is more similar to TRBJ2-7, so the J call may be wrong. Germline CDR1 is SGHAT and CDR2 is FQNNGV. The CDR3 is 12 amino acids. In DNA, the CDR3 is TGTGCCAGCAGTCTAACAGGGAACGAGCAGTACTTC. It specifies CASSLTGNEQYF.

The CDR3 DNA reads TGTGCCAGCAGTTTTGAGACGGGAGTTAATGAGCAGTTCTTC. Protein: CASSFETGVNEQFF. The chain employs TRBV28 and TRBJ2-1, with a weak D call TRBD2 (6 bases). Trimming took off 3 bases at V and 7 bases at J, with 13 bases between the two ends. The CDR3 sequence is 14 residues long. Per germline, CDR1 MDHEN and CDR2 SYDVKM.

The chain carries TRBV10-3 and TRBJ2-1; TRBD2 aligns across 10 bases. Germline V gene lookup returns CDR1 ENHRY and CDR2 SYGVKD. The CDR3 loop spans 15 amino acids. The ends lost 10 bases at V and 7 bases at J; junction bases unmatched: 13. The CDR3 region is CATSGDSGRLNEQFF. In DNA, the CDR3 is TGTGCCACATCCGGGGATAGCGGGAGGCTTAATGAGCAGTTCTTC.

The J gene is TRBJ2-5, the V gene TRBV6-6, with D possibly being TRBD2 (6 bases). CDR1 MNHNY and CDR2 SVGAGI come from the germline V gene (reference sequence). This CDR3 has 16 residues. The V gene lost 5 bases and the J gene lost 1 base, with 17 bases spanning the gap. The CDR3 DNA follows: TGTGCCAGCAGTCCCCGGGAGACAAGGACCCAAGAGACCCAGTACTTC. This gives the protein CASSPRETRTQETQYF.

For the CDR3, the DNA is TGTGCCAGTAGTATCAATGGCGGTACCTACGAGCAGTACTTC. Translated: CASSINGGTYEQYF. The chain carries TRBV19 and TRBJ2-7; D remains unclear. This CDR3 has 14 residues. The V gene lost 3 bases and the J gene lost 2 bases, with 11 bases spanning the gap. Germline loops: CDR1 LNHDA, CDR2 SQIVND (reference sequence).

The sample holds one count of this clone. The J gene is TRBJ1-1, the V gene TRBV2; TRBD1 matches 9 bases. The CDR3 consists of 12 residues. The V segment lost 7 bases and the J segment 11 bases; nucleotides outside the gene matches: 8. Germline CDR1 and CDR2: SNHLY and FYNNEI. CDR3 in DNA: TGTGCCAGCAACCCGGGACAGGGAAGGGCTTTCTTT. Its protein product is CASNPGQGRAFF.

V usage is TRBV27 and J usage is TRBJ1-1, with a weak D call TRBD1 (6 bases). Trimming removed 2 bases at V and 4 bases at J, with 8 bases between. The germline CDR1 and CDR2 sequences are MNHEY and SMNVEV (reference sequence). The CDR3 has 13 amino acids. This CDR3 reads CASSLKGGTEAFF. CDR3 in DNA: TGTGCCAGCAGTTTAAAAGGGGGCACTGAAGCTTTCTTT.

The CDR3 protein is CASSPDRQREQYF. The CDR3 DNA reads TGTGCCAGCAGCCCCGACCGCCAGCGCGAGCAGTACTTC. The chain joins TRBV7-3 to TRBJ2-7; the D is unclear. Trimming shortened V by 5 bases and J by 6 bases, and 14 bases separated the two germline ends. This CDR3 spans 13 amino acids. Germline CDR1 reads SGHTA; CDR2 reads FQGTGA.

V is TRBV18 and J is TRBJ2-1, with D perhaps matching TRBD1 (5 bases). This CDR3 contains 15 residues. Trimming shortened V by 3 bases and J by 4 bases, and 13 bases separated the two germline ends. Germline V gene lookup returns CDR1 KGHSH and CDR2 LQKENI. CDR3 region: CASSPAGRQYNEQFF. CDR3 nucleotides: TGTGCCAGCTCACCGGCCGGCAGACAGTACAATGAGCAGTTCTTC.

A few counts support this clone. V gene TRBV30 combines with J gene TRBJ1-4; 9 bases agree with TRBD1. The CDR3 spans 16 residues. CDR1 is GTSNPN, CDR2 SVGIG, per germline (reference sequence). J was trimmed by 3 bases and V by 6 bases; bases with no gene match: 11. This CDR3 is CACYLEDRGSNEKLFF. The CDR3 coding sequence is TGTGCCTGCTATCTGGAGGACAGGGGCTCTAATGAAAAACTGTTTTTT.

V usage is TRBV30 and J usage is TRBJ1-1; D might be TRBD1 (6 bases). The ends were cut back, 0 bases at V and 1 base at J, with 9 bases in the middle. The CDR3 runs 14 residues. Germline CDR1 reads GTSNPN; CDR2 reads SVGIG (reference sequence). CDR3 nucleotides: TGTGCCTGGAGTGTAGGGACATGGAACACTGAAGCTTTCTTT. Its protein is CAWSVGTWNTEAFF.

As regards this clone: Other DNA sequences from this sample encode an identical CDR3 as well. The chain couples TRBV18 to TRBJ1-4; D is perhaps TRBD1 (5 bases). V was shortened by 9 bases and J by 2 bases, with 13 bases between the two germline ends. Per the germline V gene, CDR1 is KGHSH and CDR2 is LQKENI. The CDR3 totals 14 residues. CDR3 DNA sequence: TGTGCCAGTTCGGACACGAACACTAATGAAAAACTGTTTTTT. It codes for CASSDTNTNEKLFF.

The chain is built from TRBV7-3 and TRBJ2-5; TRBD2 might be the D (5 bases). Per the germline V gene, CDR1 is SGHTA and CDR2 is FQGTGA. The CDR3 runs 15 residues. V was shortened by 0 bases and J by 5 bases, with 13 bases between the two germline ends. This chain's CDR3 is CASSLTAGPGETQYF. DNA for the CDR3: TGTGCCAGCAGCTTAACGGCGGGTCCAGGTGAGACCCAGTACTTC.

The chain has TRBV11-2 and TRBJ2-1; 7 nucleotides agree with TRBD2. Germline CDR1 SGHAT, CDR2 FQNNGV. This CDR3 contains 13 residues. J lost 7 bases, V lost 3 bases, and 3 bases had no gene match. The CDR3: CASSFGRGNEQFF. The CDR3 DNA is TGTGCCAGCAGCTTTGGGCGGGGGAATGAGCAGTTCTTC. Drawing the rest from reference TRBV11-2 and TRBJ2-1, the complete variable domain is EAGVAQSPRYKIIEKRQSVAFWCNPISGHATLYWYQQILGQGPKLLIQFQNNGVVDDSQLPKDRFSAERLKGVDSTLKIQPAKLEDSAVYLCASSFGRGNEQFFGPGTRLTVL.

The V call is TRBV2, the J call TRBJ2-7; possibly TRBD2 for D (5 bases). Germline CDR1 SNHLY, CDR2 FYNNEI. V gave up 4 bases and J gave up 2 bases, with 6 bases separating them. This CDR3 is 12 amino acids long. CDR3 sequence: CASSAGAYEQYF. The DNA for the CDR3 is TGTGCCAGCAGTGCCGGGGCCTACGAGCAGTACTTC. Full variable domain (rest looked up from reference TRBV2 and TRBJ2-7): EPEVTQTPSHQVTQMGQEVILRCVPISNHLYFYWYRQILGQKVEFLVSFYNNEISEKSEIFDDQFSVERPDGSNFTLKIRSTKLEDSAMYFCASSAGAYEQYFGPGTRLTVT.

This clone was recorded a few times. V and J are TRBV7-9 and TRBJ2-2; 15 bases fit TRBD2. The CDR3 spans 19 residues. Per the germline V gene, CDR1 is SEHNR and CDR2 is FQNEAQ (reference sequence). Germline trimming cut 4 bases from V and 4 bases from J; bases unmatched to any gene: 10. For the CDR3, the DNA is TGTGCCAGCAGCTGGGGCGGACTAGCGGGAGGGCGCGGCACCGGGGAGCTGTTTTTT. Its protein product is CASSWGGLAGGRGTGELFF.